Listed below are T cell receptor beta chains from one sample, sequenced in a study of cytomegalovirus exposure and HLA in healthy donors. The table came from immunoSEQ multiplex PCR; TCRdb's copy has only in-frame clones and leaves some out. The profile shows 150,000 to 200,000 clones, 76% of them singletons. Sequencing was done on a sample of PBMCs. Receptor source: a male donor in good health and CMV-seronegative. CDR3s leave out the opening cysteine and the closing phenylalanine or tryptophan. Each record gives: J gene, V gene, CDR3 protein.

TRBJ1-1	TRBV28	ASMSASQLNTEAF
TRBJ1-6	TRBV7-6	ASSAGQGGNSPLH
TRBJ2-1	TRBV2	ASSDHRGHEQF
TRBJ2-7	TRBV18	ASSPDRSEQY
NA	TRBV7-9	ASSLAGTSSSYEQY
TRBJ2-7	TRBV28	ASSLVAGQTYEQY
TRBJ2-7	TRBV5-8	ASSLDLSSYEQY
TRBJ2-5	TRBV2	ASTGQETQY
TRBJ1-2	TRBV11-2	ASSNKGAFYGYT
TRBJ2-1	TRBV4-1	ASSSHLNSYNEQF
TRBJ2-7	TRBV10-3	AISDPSGTYEQY
TRBJ1-2	TRBV21-1	ASSKGLRYGYT
TRBJ1-1	TRBV18	ASSPPLTEAF
TRBJ2-7	TRBV28	ASGPDGMIYEQY
TRBJ1-4	TRBV19	ASTNRGLSEKLF
TRBJ2-1	TRBV29-1	SVEWQNSYNEQF
TRBJ2-1	TRBV10-3	AISGTFTGLRSYNEQF
TRBJ1-1	TRBV7-9	ASSLAGGAGNTEAF
TRBJ1-2	TRBV28	ASSSGTGVSGYT
TRBJ2-5	TRBV7-2	ASSSLLETQY
TRBJ1-4	TRBV7-3	ASSLTGGLIGEKLF
TRBJ1-6	TRBV18	ASSPGQGHSPLH
TRBJ2-2	TRBV5-1	ASSPGQGAGTGELF
TRBJ2-7	TRBV19	ASSIGQGYNEQY
TRBJ1-6	TRBV7-2	ASSPQGPGNSPLH
TRBJ1-1	TRBV14	ASSQEAGGTEAF
TRBJ1-5	TRBV19	ASSLEGGYSNQPQH
TRBJ1-5	TRBV19	ASTPRGSNQPQH
TRBJ2-5	TRBV6-5	ASSYRTSGRKETQY
TRBJ1-5	TRBV27	ASSPYSKTTDRANQPQH
TRBJ1-2	TRBV29-1	SVPPGQGGVYGYT
TRBJ2-7	TRBV7-2	ASSYFQGSHEQY
TRBJ2-5	TRBV29-1	SASTSAETQY
TRBJ2-1	TRBV7-2	ASSGQAGGSNNEQF
TRBJ2-7	TRBV29-1	SGLVAGYYEQY
TRBJ2-3	TRBV5-1	ASSMGLRASTDTQY
TRBJ2-1	TRBV5-1	ASSLLDSYNEQF
TRBJ1-3	TRBV28	ASSLYALQGPNTIY
TRBJ2-3	TRBV10-1	ATLLSVRGPGDTQY
TRBJ2-1	TRBV9	ASSAEGSGRVSSYNEQF
TRBJ1-3	TRBV7-8	ASSQPPHSSGNTIY
TRBJ2-7	TRBV7-2	ASSLASSGTAGWEQY
TRBJ1-1	TRBV30	AWGTGGESVNTEAF
TRBJ2-3	TRBV9	ASSVGLAGTSTDTQY
TRBJ2-3	TRBV28	ASSSTWSGSIARTSTDTQY
TRBJ2-6	TRBV28	ASSSTGLFGANVLT
TRBJ2-2	TRBV6-5	ASSFSGGTGELF
TRBJ2-5	TRBV19	ASAGTATGETQY
TRBJ2-7	TRBV19	ASGRSGATSYEQY
TRBJ2-5	TRBV28	ASSSPAGGGTETQY
TRBJ1-2	TRBV2	ASSVWQGSNGYT
TRBJ2-5	TRBV28	ASKSPGETQY
TRBJ2-2	TRBV19	ASSLLTGNTGELF
TRBJ2-2	TRBV19	ASSPGLAGVVDTGELF